This T cell receptor (beta chain) was found in a study of response to subunit inactivated influenza vaccine. Study-level findings and limits: T cells newly recruited by each seasonal influenza vaccination are few, the authors suggested.

Germline V gives CDR1 LGHNA, CDR2 YNFKEQ. Trimming stripped 1 base from V and 3 bases from J, with 13 bases between. The CDR3 spans 16 residues. There are a few counts of this clonotype. Its specificity is unknown. Each CDR3 protein gets one entry after TCRdb re-called the RT-PCR reads with MiXCR. Of around 850,000 distinct CDR3 sequences in the sample, about a fifth were seen once. The clonotype was recovered from a man aged 45-65 years who received an inactivated influenza vaccine. Sequenced material: PBMCs from blood, taken 5 days after vaccination. The chain is built from TRBV4-2 and TRBJ2-1; D might be TRBD1 (5 bases). The CDR3: CASSQVGRVIYNEQFF. For the CDR3, the DNA is TGTGCCAGCAGCCAAGTTGGCAGGGTGATCTACAATGAGCAGTTCTTC.